This note documents a single TCR beta chain sequence. The germline gives CDR1 LNHDA, CDR2 SQIVND (reference sequence). The CDR3 is made up of 13 amino acids. V gave up 6 bases and J gave up 6 bases; unmatched junction bases: 5. Enrolled during active infection, Seattle patients were then followed longitudinally. In the original processing: Estimated nucleated cell counts came from reference gene primer amplification. Repertoires were generated with immunoSEQ multiplex PCR, while TCRdb's copy carries only in-frame clones and drops some. The V and J calls and clone size were taken over from that table, and D and trimming were inferred from the DNA. The sample carries approximately 300,000 clones, approximately 90% recorded once. This sample was included in a study of blood T cell repertoires in COVID-19. The overall study: The United States, Italy and Spain supplied acute and convalescent COVID-19 samples. Nucleic acid was either cDNA or gDNA, and it came from T cells, B-cell-depleted T cells, or PBMCs.

The chain recombines TRBV19 with TRBJ1-2; TRBD1 matches at 9 bases. The sequence derives from a woman in her 30s with COVID-19, enrolled during active disease. The sample was peripheral blood. This chain's CDR3 is CASRTRDRDGYTF. The CDR3 DNA follows: TGTGCCAGTAGAACCCGGGACAGGGATGGCTACACCTTC.